This T cell receptor (beta chain) was captured in a study of control samples from healthy donors and cancer patients. J was trimmed by 1 base and V by 1 base; bases with no gene match: 4. The V gene's germline CDR1 is GTSNPN and CDR2 SVGIG (reference sequence). The CDR3 extends over 16 amino acids. Generated by immunoSEQ multiplex PCR, the TCRdb table keeps only in-frame clones and is missing some. The sample consists of some 140,000 clones, 88% of them appearing once. The chain carries TRBV30 and TRBJ2-2; 9 bases are shared with TRBD2. This receptor was identified in a woman younger than 45 in good health. The specimen sequenced was blood. The chain's CDR3 is CAWSGLAGQNTGELFF. CDR3 DNA: TGTGCCTGGAGTGGTCTAGCGGGGCAGAACACCGGGGAGCTGTTTTTT. Combining the CDR3 with reference TRBV30 and TRBJ2-2 gives the whole variable domain SQTIHQWPATLVQPVGSPLSLECTVEGTSNPNLYWYRQAAGRGLQLLFYSVGIGQISSEVPQNLSASRPQDRQFILSSKKLLLSDSGFYLCAWSGLAGQNTGELFFGEGSRLTVL.